This TCR beta chain comes out of a study of cytomegalovirus exposure and HLA in healthy donors. About this clone: What it binds is not known.

The CDR3 is 15 residues long. Between the trimmed V and J ends, which lost 4 bases and 0 bases, there was a span of 13 bases. The germline gives CDR1 SGHDT, CDR2 YYEEEE. The study ran its PCR with 60 Vbeta and 13 Jbeta primers. Using immunoSEQ multiplex PCR, the repertoire was profiled, and TCRdb retains in-frame clones only, with some absent. The data hold about 93,000 clones, with around 77% observed a single time. Study findings and constraints: There were 150 to 200 TCR beta chains listed as cytomegalovirus-associated. A few V segments could not be told apart, such as TRBV6-2 and TRBV6-3, and were left out. In a later analysis, V- and J-gene trimming of beta chains associated with a DCLRE1C missense variant, replicated independently.

The sample taken for sequencing was PBMCs. The gene calls are TRBV5-6 and TRBJ1-2; possibly TRBD1 for D (6 bases). This receptor was obtained from a young man in good health and CMV-seronegative. CDR3 sequence: CASSQGQRANYGYTF. CDR3 coding DNA: TGTGCCAGCAGCCAAGGACAGCGAGCTAACTATGGCTACACCTTC.